What follows are 27 T cell receptor beta chains derived from one specimen sequenced in a study of blood T cell repertoires in COVID-19. TCRdb keeps only in-frame clones here, not all; method: immunoSEQ multiplex PCR. The sample records tens of thousands of clones, around 88% being singletons. What was sequenced was peripheral blood. Receptor source: a man between 60 and 75 years old with acute or convalescent COVID-19.

This clone was seen only once. The chain recombines TRBV6-4 with TRBJ2-7, with 9 bases fitting TRBD2. Germline CDR1 is MRHNA and CDR2 is SNTAGT. V lost 5 bases to trimming and J lost 3 bases; unmatched junction nucleotides: 8. This CDR3 has 15 amino acids. The CDR3 DNA follows: TGTGCCAGCAGTACTAGCGGGCGCTACTACTACGAGCAGTACTTC. Encoded protein: CASSTSGRYYYEQYF.

V and J are TRBV5-1 and TRBJ2-3; no reliable D call. This CDR3 contains 14 residues. Germline values: CDR1 SGHRS, CDR2 YFSETQ. V shed 2 bases and J shed 0 bases, with 7 bases lying between them. The CDR3 region has the DNA TGCGCCAGCAGCTTTACTTCTAGCACAGATACGCAGTATTTT. Encoded protein: CASSFTSSTDTQYF. Full variable domain (remainder filled in from reference TRBV5-1 and TRBJ2-3): KAGVTQTPRYLIKTRGQQVTLSCSPISGHRSVSWYQQTPGQGLQFLFEYFSETQRNKGNFPGRFSGRQFSNSRSEMNVSTLELGDSALYLCASSFTSSTDTQYFGPGTRLTVL.

The V and J genes are TRBV4-2 and TRBJ2-2, with TRBD2 as a possible D gene (6 bases). CDR3 size: 17 residues. V lost 8 bases and J lost 0, with 19 bases in between. CDR1 and CDR2 from the germline V gene are LGHNA and YNFKEQ. The CDR3 DNA sequence: TGTGCCAGCGAGTTATCAAGTACGGGAGCGAACACCGGGGAGCTGTTTTTT. This codes for CASELSSTGANTGELFF.

The rearrangement links TRBV28 to TRBJ1-1; TRBD1 is a possible D gene (6 bases). This CDR3 spans 16 amino acids. Trimming stripped 5 bases from V and 3 bases from J, with 19 bases between. The germline CDR1 and CDR2 sequences are MDHEN and SYDVKM. The CDR3 DNA sequence: TGTGCCAGCAGTCCCCTCTCTGGGGGCCGGGACACTGAAGCTTTCTTT. Translation gives CASSPLSGGRDTEAFF. Using reference TRBV28 and TRBJ1-1 for the parts outside the CDR3, the full variable domain is DVKVTQSSRYLVKRTGEKVFLECVQDMDHENMFWYRQDPGLGLRLIYFSYDVKMKEKGDIPEGYSVSREKKERFSLILESASTNQTSMYLCASSPLSGGRDTEAFFGQGTRLTVV.

This clone appeared once. The chain has TRBV2 and TRBJ2-1, with 13 nucleotides matching TRBD2. Germline CDR1 reads SNHLY; CDR2 reads FYNNEI. CDR3 size: 17 residues. The V and J ends lost 2 bases and 7 bases, in that order; junction bases with no gene match: 8. The CDR3 DNA sequence: TGTGCCAGCAGTGAATGGGGACTAGCGGGAAGCTTTAATGAGCAGTTCTTC. The encoded protein is CASSEWGLAGSFNEQFF.

This chain joins TRBV11-2 and TRBJ1-1; TRBD1 might be the D (6 bases). The CDR3 covers 16 residues. Germline values: CDR1 SGHAT, CDR2 FQNNGV. Trimming removed 3 bases at V and 0 bases at J, with 14 bases between. Here the CDR3 DNA reads TGTGCCAGCAGCTTTCCCAGTGGGGGCTTGAACACTGAAGCTTTCTTT. Residues: CASSFPSGGLNTEAFF.

The chain uses TRBV5-4 and TRBJ1-5; D may be TRBD1 (5 bases). The CDR3 sequence is 14 residues long. Germline assignment: CDR1 SGHNT and CDR2 YYREEE (reference sequence). The V and J ends lost 5 bases and 2 bases respectively, with 11 bases between them. CDR3 residues: CASSVGGGNQPQHF. The DNA for the CDR3 is TGTGCCAGCAGTGTGGGGGGGGGCAATCAGCCCCAGCATTTT.

The gene calls are TRBV6-6 and TRBJ2-6; 8 bases map to TRBD1. The CDR3 has 18 residues. J was trimmed by 0 bases and V by 5 bases; bases with no gene match: 9. The V gene's germline CDR1 is MNHNY and CDR2 SVGAGI (reference sequence). The CDR3 reads CASSPWGQADSGANVLTF. The CDR3, as DNA: TGTGCCAGCAGTCCTTGGGGACAGGCGGACTCTGGGGCCAACGTCCTGACTTTC.

The rearrangement uses TRBV10-3 and TRBJ2-2, with TRBD1 matching 12 bases. Trimming removed 4 bases from V and 5 bases from J; junction bases left unmatched: 2. Germline values: CDR1 ENHRY, CDR2 SYGVKD. The CDR3 runs to 15 residues. The CDR3 DNA reads TGTGCCATCAGTGGGGACAGGGGGCTAACCGGGGAGCTGTTTTTT. Protein product: CAISGDRGLTGELFF.

V gene TRBV5-1 combines with J gene TRBJ1-2, with TRBD1 matching 8 bases. J was trimmed by 5 bases and V by 3 bases; bases with no gene match: 6. The germline V gene encodes CDR1 SGHRS and CDR2 YFSETQ. The CDR3 is 14 amino acids. The CDR3: CASSSGGGVYGYTF. CDR3 coding DNA: TGCGCCAGCAGCTCAGGGGGCGGAGTTTATGGCTACACCTTC.

V is TRBV5-6 and J is TRBJ2-1, with 14 bases aligning to TRBD2. V gave up 2 bases and J gave up 7 bases; unmatched junction bases: 8. CDR1 is SGHDT, CDR2 YYEEEE, per germline. This CDR3 spans 17 amino acids. CDR3 sequence reads: CASSFGLAGGPANEQFF. For the CDR3, the DNA is TGTGCCAGCAGCTTCGGACTAGCGGGAGGTCCAGCGAATGAGCAGTTCTTC.

The chain uses TRBV30 and TRBJ2-4, with 8 bases matching TRBD1. The V and J ends lost 4 bases and 8 bases, in that order; junction bases with no gene match: 7. This CDR3 region has 13 residues. Germline V gene data show CDR1 as GTSNPN and CDR2 as SVGIG (reference sequence). CDR3 DNA sequence: TGTGCCTGGACTAGACAGGGGAAGGACATTCAGTACTTC. Protein: CAWTRQGKDIQYF.

The chain combines TRBV19 with TRBJ2-5, with 11 nucleotides matching TRBD2. After removal of 6 bases from V and 4 bases from J, the junction contained 7 bases not matched to a gene. Germline loops: CDR1 LNHDA, CDR2 SQIVND (reference sequence). This CDR3 spans 15 amino acids. The CDR3 here is CASSYSLAGGETQYF. CDR3 coding DNA: TGTGCCAGTAGCTATAGCCTAGCGGGAGGAGAGACCCAGTACTTC. Full variable domain (rest looked up from reference TRBV19 and TRBJ2-5): DGGITQSPKYLFRKEGQNVTLSCEQNLNHDAMYWYRQDPGQGLRLIYYSQIVNDFQKGDIAEGYSVSREKKESFPLTVTSAQKNPTAFYLCASSYSLAGGETQYFGPGTRLLVL.

This clone was seen a few times. The J gene is TRBJ2-1, the V gene TRBV27; TRBD2 aligns across 16 bases. This CDR3 spans 19 amino acids. Germline V lookup: CDR1 MNHEY, CDR2 SMNVEV (reference sequence). Germline trimming cut 5 bases from V and 2 bases from J; bases unmatched to any gene: 9. The chain's CDR3 is CASSPMGTSGRATYNEQFF. In DNA, the CDR3 is TGTGCCAGCAGTCCAATGGGGACTAGCGGGAGGGCGACCTACAATGAGCAGTTCTTC.

This chain joins TRBV24-1 and TRBJ2-1, with no clear D. This CDR3 spans 15 amino acids. V gave up 2 bases and J gave up 3 bases, with 10 bases separating them. Per germline, CDR1 KGHDR and CDR2 SFDVKD. DNA of the CDR3: TGTGCCACCAGTGATTCGGTCTATGGCTACAATGAGCAGTTCTTC. Its translation is CATSDSVYGYNEQFF.

This sequence joins TRBV7-8 and TRBJ1-5; TRBD1 aligns across 10 bases. The CDR3 contains 18 residues. V shed 8 bases and J 4 bases; nucleotides not matched to a gene: 17. Germline values: CDR1 SGHVS, CDR2 FQNEAQ. The CDR3 nucleotides read TGTGCCAGCGACCGGGACAGGGGTTGGGGTGTCCCAAATCAGCCCCAGCATTTT. Protein sequence: CASDRDRGWGVPNQPQHF.

The rearrangement links TRBV5-1 to TRBJ2-3; D might be TRBD2 (6 bases). The CDR3 contains 14 residues. With 4 bases removed from V and 3 bases from J, the gap between germline ends came to 12 bases. CDR1 is SGHRS, CDR2 YFSETQ, per germline. CDR3 loop: CASSLRGTTDTQYF. DNA of the CDR3: TGCGCCAGCAGCCTCCGGGGGACGACAGATACGCAGTATTTT.

This clone was observed once. J is TRBJ2-5 and V is TRBV10-2; 8 nucleotides align to TRBD2. Trimming took 10 bases from V and 1 from J; bases not matched to a gene: 11. Per germline, CDR1 WSHSY and CDR2 SAAADI. The CDR3 runs 15 residues. CDR3 in amino acids: CATAVPSGLQETQYF. CDR3 coding DNA: TGCGCCACAGCAGTCCCTAGCGGGCTCCAAGAGACCCAGTACTTC.

The rearrangement joins TRBV24-1 to TRBJ2-7; 11 positions agree with TRBD1. The CDR3 has 16 residues. J was trimmed by 2 bases and V by 8 bases; bases with no gene match: 10. Germline V gives CDR1 KGHDR, CDR2 SFDVKD. The CDR3 sequence: CATTPAMGQGAYEQYF. Written as DNA, the CDR3 is TGTGCCACCACCCCGGCAATGGGACAGGGGGCCTACGAGCAGTACTTC.

This chain uses TRBV7-2 with TRBJ2-7, with 9 nucleotides matching TRBD1. This CDR3 is 14 amino acids long. Losses at the gene ends were 6 bases for V and 4 bases for J; bases not matched to a gene: 7. CDR1 and CDR2 from the germline V gene are SGHTA and FQGNSA. The CDR3, as DNA: TGTGCCAGCAGAAGACCCGGACAGGGGTACGAGCAGTACTTC. Translated: CASRRPGQGYEQYF.

This clone was seen a single time. The genes are TRBV4-2 and TRBJ2-2; TRBD2 matches at 8 bases. Losses at the gene ends were 1 base for V and 5 bases for J; bases not matched to a gene: 6. Germline V gene lookup returns CDR1 LGHNA and CDR2 YNFKEQ. This CDR3 spans 16 amino acids. The CDR3 protein is CASSQVLAEGTGELFF. CDR3 bases: TGTGCCAGCAGCCAAGTACTAGCGGAGGGAACCGGGGAGCTGTTTTTT.

J is TRBJ2-2 and V is TRBV3-1 (or the pseudogene TRBV3-2); possibly TRBD1 for D (7 bases). Trimming took 4 bases from V and 1 from J, leaving 10 bases between them. Germline loops: CDR1 LGHDT, CDR2 YNNKEL (reference sequence). The CDR3 is made up of 15 amino acids. The CDR3 region is CASSRQGLNTGELFF. The CDR3 region has the DNA TGTGCCAGCAGCCGACAGGGACTGAACACCGGGGAGCTGTTTTTT.

The chain combines TRBV27 with TRBJ1-1, with TRBD1 matching over 7 bases. CDR3 length: 15 residues. Trimming cost V 5 bases and J 0 bases; bases outside gene matches: 6. In germline, CDR1 is MNHEY, CDR2 SMNVEV (reference sequence). The CDR3 DNA follows: TGTGCCAGCAGTCCCGGGACAGTTATGAACACTGAAGCTTTCTTT. It is translated as CASSPGTVMNTEAFF.

This rearrangement joins TRBV19 to TRBJ2-7; 8 bases line up with TRBD2. V dropped 7 bases and J dropped 0; count of bases not matched to a gene: 5. Per the germline V gene, CDR1 is LNHDA and CDR2 is SQIVND (reference sequence). CDR3 length: 14 residues. The CDR3 sequence: CASTTTSGSYEQYF. Written as DNA, the CDR3 is TGTGCCAGTACCACAACTAGCGGCTCCTACGAGCAGTACTTC.

The chain links TRBV18 to TRBJ2-1, with TRBD1 matching over 12 bases. The CDR3 runs 17 residues. In germline, CDR1 is KGHSH, CDR2 LQKENI. V lost 0 bases to trimming and J lost 3 bases; unmatched junction nucleotides: 3. The CDR3 sequence is CASSPPGQGAIYNEQFF. The CDR3 DNA sequence: TGTGCCAGCTCACCACCGGGACAGGGGGCAATCTACAATGAGCAGTTCTTC. The full variable domain, completed using reference TRBV18 and TRBJ2-1, is NAGVMQNPRHLVRRRGQEARLRCSPMKGHSHVYWYRQLPEEGLKFMVYLQKENIIDESGMPKERFSAEFPKEGPSILRIQQVVRGDSAAYFCASSPPGQGAIYNEQFFGPGTRLTVL.

This clone was observed a handful of times. The rearrangement links TRBV3-1 (or the pseudogene TRBV3-2) to TRBJ1-2; 8 bases agree with TRBD1. J lost 4 bases, V lost 3 bases, and 4 bases had no gene match. The CDR3 sequence is 14 residues long. CDR1 is LGHDT, CDR2 YNNKEL, per germline (reference sequence). The CDR3 is CASSHRGQVYGYTF. CDR3 DNA: TGTGCCAGCAGCCACCGGGGACAGGTCTATGGCTACACCTTC.

This chain links TRBV30 with TRBJ2-7; D may be TRBD1 (5 bases). This CDR3 has 16 amino acids. Germline V lookup: CDR1 GTSNPN, CDR2 SVGIG (reference sequence). Trimming shortened V by 8 bases and J by 0 bases, and 23 bases separated the two germline ends. DNA for the CDR3: TGTGCCGGAAGGGGCACCCGGACGGGTAGCTCCTACGAGCAGTACTTC. Amino acids: CAGRGTRTGSSYEQYF.